This entry describes one T cell receptor (beta chain). Its target is not known. This sample was included in a study of T cell responses to AZD1222 COVID-19 vaccine. Libraries were prepared by immunoSEQ multiplex PCR; TCRdb keeps only in-frame clonotypes and omits some of them. Found here are roughly 91,000 clones, about 90% of them singletons; the top ten hold around 3.1%. The V end lost 3 bases, the J end lost 2 bases, and 12 bases lay between the germline ends. Germline CDR1 SGHDT, CDR2 YYEEEE. The CDR3 consists of 14 residues. Broader study findings: At baseline, seropositivity was found in only 5 to 7 AZD1222 recipients. The study found vaccine-associated CD4 TCRs spanning spike, dominant at 160-218 and 743-854.

The chain has TRBV5-6 and TRBJ2-7; D gene ambiguous. Specimen: peripheral blood, collected on day 0 of AZD1222 vaccination. The TCR sequence derives from an adult in good health. This CDR3 reads CASSSSMVPYEQYV. As DNA, the CDR3 is TGTGCCAGCAGCTCCTCGATGGTCCCCTACGAGCAGTACGTC.